This entry lists 17 T cell receptor beta chains sequenced from one sample in a study of T cell responses to AZD1222 COVID-19 vaccine. Assay: immunoSEQ multiplex PCR; the TCRdb copy retains only in-frame clones and omits some. Of nearly 110,000 clones listed, about 93% are singletons. The starting material was peripheral blood, obtained on day 0 of AZD1222 vaccination. The receptors stem from an adult in good health.

The chain employs TRBV30 and TRBJ1-2; the D gene is possibly TRBD1 (6 bases). CDR3 length: 14 amino acids. CDR1 and CDR2 from the germline V gene are GTSNPN and SVGIG (reference sequence). V lost 4 bases and J 8 bases, leaving 20 bases between the germline ends. Here the CDR3 reads CAWTQGLASEGYTF. CDR3 DNA sequence: TGTGCCTGGACACAGGGCCTTGCATCGGAGGGCTACACCTTC.

The gene calls are TRBV6-5 and TRBJ1-2; D possibly corresponds to TRBD1 (6 bases). CDR3 size: 11 residues. The germline V gene has CDR1 MNHEY and CDR2 SVGAGI. Trimming pared 10 bases from V and 8 bases from J, leaving 14 bases between. This CDR3 reads CATARGQGYTF. The CDR3 nucleotides read TGTGCCACGGCTCGGGGGCAAGGCTACACCTTC.

This clone was picked up a small number of times. The rearrangement joins TRBV30 to TRBJ1-1; D remains ambiguous. The CDR3 length is 15 residues. Between the trimmed V and J ends, which lost 3 bases and 1 base, there was a span of 15 bases. Germline V gene lookup returns CDR1 GTSNPN and CDR2 SVGIG (reference sequence). The CDR3 nucleotides read TGTGCCTGGAGGGGCATGGGGATATGGAACACTGAAGCTTTCTTT. Its protein is CAWRGMGIWNTEAFF.

The chain carries TRBV5-5 and TRBJ2-1; the match to TRBD2 covers 8 bases. The germline gives CDR1 SGHKS, CDR2 YYEKEE (reference sequence). The CDR3 sequence is 16 residues long. The V segment lost 2 bases and the J segment 4 bases; nucleotides outside the gene matches: 8. For the CDR3, the DNA is TGTGCCAGCAGCTTTAAGAGCGGGGGACGGTACAATGAGCAGTTCTTC. The encoded protein is CASSFKSGGRYNEQFF.

V usage is TRBV9 and J usage is TRBJ1-2; D not certain. The length of the CDR3 is 14 residues. The ends were cut back, 3 bases at V and 4 bases at J, with 13 bases in the middle. Germline assignment: CDR1 SGDLS and CDR2 YYNGEE. CDR3 region: CASSAPREGYGYTF. The CDR3 nucleotides are TGTGCCAGCAGCGCCCCGAGGGAGGGCTATGGCTACACCTTC.

The gene calls are TRBV27 and TRBJ1-5; D gene ambiguous. The germline V gene has CDR1 MNHEY and CDR2 SMNVEV (reference sequence). The CDR3 is made up of 12 amino acids. V was trimmed by 3 bases and J by 5 bases, leaving 5 bases between them. The CDR3 DNA is TGTGCCAGCAGTTTCATATATCAGCCCCAGCATTTT. Translation: CASSFIYQPQHF.

The chain carries TRBV7-3 and TRBJ2-1, with a weak D call TRBD1 (6 bases). Between the trimmed V and J ends, which lost 0 bases and 8 bases, there was a span of 14 bases. Germline V CDR1 and CDR2: SGHTA, FQGTGA. This CDR3 has 15 amino acids. The CDR3: CASSLTGGRVDEQFF. As DNA, the CDR3 is TGTGCCAGCAGCTTAACAGGGGGTCGAGTGGATGAGCAGTTCTTC. The whole variable domain, filled in from reference TRBV7-3 and TRBJ2-1, reads GAGVSQTPSNKVTEKGKYVELRCDPISGHTALYWYRQSLGQGPEFLIYFQGTGAADDSGLPNDRFFAVRPEGSVSTLKIQRTERGDSAVYLCASSLTGGRVDEQFFGPGTRLTVL.

This chain uses TRBV7-8 with TRBJ2-3, with TRBD1 matching 10 bases. V shed 5 bases, J shed 0 bases, and the junction held 8 bases outside the gene matches. CDR3 length: 17 residues. Per germline, CDR1 SGHVS and CDR2 FQNEAQ. CDR3 loop: CASSQGTGVTSTDTQYF. The CDR3 coding sequence is TGTGCCAGCAGCCAAGGGACAGGGGTTACTAGCACAGATACGCAGTATTTT.

In its sample, this clone was seen once. The V gene is TRBV5-4, the J gene TRBJ2-2; D not resolved. Germline V gives CDR1 SGHNT, CDR2 YYREEE (reference sequence). V was cut by 0 bases and J by 5 bases, with 5 bases left in between. The CDR3 loop spans 13 amino acids. The CDR3 DNA reads TGTGCCAGCAGCTTGGTCCAAACCGGGGAGCTGTTTTTT. As protein: CASSLVQTGELFF.

This chain uses TRBV20-1 with TRBJ2-3; 9 nucleotides line up with TRBD1. The CDR3 spans 18 residues. Germline CDR1 is DFQATT and CDR2 is SNEGSKA (reference sequence). The junction had 17 bases not matched to a gene; V was cut back by 3 bases and J by 4 bases. Here the CDR3 DNA reads TGCAGTGCTAGTTTAGCCTCTTCCGGGACAGGGCGGGCAGATACGCAGTATTTT. This encodes CSASLASSGTGRADTQYF.

This clone was seen a single time. The J gene is TRBJ2-7, the V gene TRBV7-8; D perhaps matches TRBD2 (5 bases). Germline CDR1 is SGHVS and CDR2 is FQNEAQ. Deletions cut 2 bases from V and 4 bases from J, with 15 bases between. The CDR3 has 15 amino acids. The CDR3 nucleotides read TGTGCCAGCAGCTTATCATGGGAGTCCGGGTACGAGCAGTACTTC. Translation: CASSLSWESGYEQYF.

V usage is TRBV20-1 and J usage is TRBJ2-3; D remains ambiguous. Germline CDR1 is DFQATT and CDR2 is SNEGSKA (reference sequence). The CDR3 covers 11 residues. Trimming cost V 0 bases and J 14 bases, with 12 bases left between them. The CDR3 protein is CSARDLDRPYF. DNA for the CDR3: TGCAGTGCTAGAGATCTTGACCGCCCGTATTTT.

The chain employs TRBV5-1 and TRBJ2-7, with D tentatively TRBD1 or TRBD2 (5 bases each). The CDR3 has 15 residues. In germline, CDR1 is SGHRS, CDR2 YFSETQ. V was trimmed by 0 bases and J by 1 base, leaving 11 bases between them. The CDR3 region is CASSLAGASSYEQYF. CDR3 DNA sequence: TGCGCCAGCAGCTTGGCCGGGGCATCTTCCTACGAGCAGTACTTC.

This clone appeared a few times. The V gene is TRBV7-9, the J gene TRBJ1-4; TRBD1 is a possible D gene (6 bases). V dropped 5 bases and J dropped 3 bases, with 16 bases sitting between them. The CDR3 extends over 16 amino acids. CDR1 and CDR2 (germline): SEHNR, FQNEAQ (reference sequence). CDR3 DNA: TGTGCCAGCAGCCGACAGGCGGAATTTTCTAATGAAAAACTGTTTTTT. This translates into CASSRQAEFSNEKLFF.

The V and J genes are TRBV27 and TRBJ2-1, with 8 nucleotides matching TRBD1. This CDR3 is built from 11 residues. Germline trimming cut 10 bases from V and 10 bases from J; bases unmatched to any gene: 6. Looked up from germline, CDR1 is MNHEY and CDR2 is SMNVEV (reference sequence). The CDR3 spells CATGQGREQFF. Here the CDR3 DNA reads TGTGCCACCGGACAGGGACGGGAGCAGTTCTTC.

This clone was observed a single time. This chain links TRBV6-6 with TRBJ1-1; D is unresolved. The CDR3 spans 14 residues. CDR1 MNHNY and CDR2 SVGAGI come from the germline V gene (reference sequence). Trimming removed 2 bases at V and 2 bases at J, with 9 bases between. The CDR3 loop is CASSYKVSNTEAFF. In DNA, the CDR3 is TGTGCCAGCAGTTACAAGGTATCAAACACTGAAGCTTTCTTT.

Only a few counts were recorded for this clone. DNA for the CDR3: TGTGCCAGCAGCCCAGACAGGGAGGACACTGAAGCTTTCTTT. It codes for CASSPDREDTEAFF. The chain combines TRBV6-5 with TRBJ1-1; 7 bases fit TRBD1. The CDR3 covers 14 residues. Trimming cost V 6 bases and J 3 bases; bases outside gene matches: 7. Germline CDR1 MNHEY, CDR2 SVGAGI.